This passage covers 16 T cell receptor beta chains from one sample sequenced in a study of T cells in Graves' hyperthyroidism and ophthalmopathy. Amplified TCR beta CDR3 regions derived from RNA transcripts. Initially, a first-round RT-PCR of the TCR CDR3 employed the HTBI primer set. TCRdb used MiXCR to reprocess the multiplex PCR reads, holding one entry per CDR3 protein. The sample has 350,000 to 450,000 distinct CDR3 sequences; over 12% are singletons. Sequencing was done on a sample of blood. The receptors shown here come from a man aged 50 to 60 with Graves' ophthalmopathy.

The chain employs TRBV12-3 or TRBV12-4 and TRBJ2-3; D may be TRBD2 (6 bases). Deletions cut 6 bases from V and 4 bases from J, with 17 bases between. The CDR3 length is 15 residues. DNA of the CDR3: TGTGCCAGCAGGCCGACTAGTGGGAAATCAGATACGCAGTATTTT. Protein sequence: CASRPTSGKSDTQYF.

This sequence joins TRBV7-2 and TRBJ2-7, with D possibly TRBD1 on 6 matching bases. The CDR3 runs to 12 residues. Germline V gene data show CDR1 as SGHTA and CDR2 as FQGNSA. V lost 5 bases, J lost 4 bases, and 9 bases lay in between. The CDR3 here is CASSTTGYEQYF. The CDR3 nucleotides read TGTGCCAGCAGCACAACAGGGTACGAGCAGTACTTC. Together with reference TRBV7-2 and TRBJ2-7, the CDR3 gives the full variable domain: GAGVSQSPSNKVTEKGKDVELRCDPISGHTALYWYRQSLGQGLEFLIYFQGNSAPDKSGLPSDRFSAERTGGSVSTLTIQRTQQEDSAVYLCASSTTGYEQYFGPGTRLTVT.

This clonotype appeared a few times. This sequence joins TRBV10-3 and TRBJ1-1; no reliable D call. Trimming took 5 bases from V and 0 from J, leaving 10 bases between them. CDR1 is ENHRY and CDR2 is SYGVKD in the germline V gene. This CDR3 contains 14 residues. The CDR3 DNA reads as TGTGCCATCAGTCCGGTTGGCATGAACACTGAAGCTTTCTTT. Its translation: CAISPVGMNTEAFF.

The gene calls are TRBV13 and TRBJ2-2, with D tentatively TRBD1 (6 bases). The CDR3 contains 16 residues. The V gene lost 3 bases and the J gene lost 3 bases, with 14 bases spanning the gap. From germline, CDR1 is PRHDT and CDR2 FYEKMQ (reference sequence). The CDR3 DNA reads as TGTGCCAGCAGCTTCGGACAGAATGACTACACCGGGGAGCTGTTTTTT. Translating it yields CASSFGQNDYTGELFF.

In this sample, this clonotype turned up many times. This sequence joins TRBV2 and TRBJ2-3, with 8 bases matching TRBD2. Trimming took 5 bases from V and 0 from J; bases not matched to a gene: 10. The CDR3 extends over 17 amino acids. Germline CDR1 reads SNHLY; CDR2 reads FYNNEI. The CDR3 nucleotides read TGTGCCAGCAGTTACGCCGGGACTAGGGGAAGCACAGATACGCAGTATTTT. Translating it yields CASSYAGTRGSTDTQYF.

This clonotype was observed at least ten times. V usage is TRBV2 and J usage is TRBJ1-1; 9 bases map to TRBD1. The V and J ends lost 6 bases and 7 bases, in that order; junction bases with no gene match: 9. The CDR3 consists of 14 residues. Germline V gene lookup returns CDR1 SNHLY and CDR2 FYNNEI. DNA for the CDR3: TGTGCCAGCAGCCGGGACAGGGCGACTAGTGAAGCTTTCTTT. It is translated as CASSRDRATSEAFF. The full variable domain, rest sourced from reference TRBV2 and TRBJ1-1, is EPEVTQTPSHQVTQMGQEVILRCVPISNHLYFYWYRQILGQKVEFLVSFYNNEISEKSEIFDDQFSVERPDGSNFTLKIRSTKLEDSAMYFCASSRDRATSEAFFGQGTRLTVV.

This clonotype was observed at least ten times. The rearrangement joins TRBV2 to TRBJ2-7, with 8 bases matching TRBD2. CDR3 length: 16 residues. Germline V CDR1 and CDR2: SNHLY, FYNNEI. The trim removed 5 bases at V and 1 base at J, leaving 10 bases unmatched. The CDR3 reads CASSPTLAGSSYEQYF. Here the CDR3 DNA reads TGTGCCAGCAGTCCGACCCTAGCGGGTAGTTCCTACGAGCAGTACTTC.

This clonotype was picked up many times. This chain joins TRBV11-2 and TRBJ2-2; D not resolved. V was clipped by 3 bases and J by 8 bases, with 13 bases between them. The CDR3 runs to 14 residues. The germline V gene encodes CDR1 SGHAT and CDR2 FQNNGV. The CDR3 bases are TGTGCCAGCAGCTTGGAAATTCCTCGGGGGGAGCTGTTTTTT. It codes for CASSLEIPRGELFF.

This clonotype was recorded at least ten times. The rearrangement uses TRBV14 and TRBJ1-2; unclear D gene. With 4 bases removed from V and 5 bases from J, the gap between germline ends came to 11 bases. Germline values: CDR1 SGHDN, CDR2 FVKESK. The CDR3 runs to 13 residues. The CDR3 spells CASSRTRLYGYTF. The CDR3 region has the DNA TGTGCCAGCAGCCGAACCAGGCTTTATGGCTACACCTTC.

The V gene is TRBV5-8, the J gene TRBJ2-3; D may be TRBD2 (5 bases). V gave up 3 bases and J gave up 4 bases, with 12 bases separating them. Germline loops: CDR1 SGHTS, CDR2 YDEGEE. This CDR3 is 14 amino acids long. CDR3 loop: CASSYARGSDTQYF. In DNA, the CDR3 is TGTGCCAGCAGCTATGCTCGCGGGTCAGATACGCAGTATTTT.

This clonotype was picked up many times. The chain carries TRBV5-1 and TRBJ2-7; 8 nucleotides line up with TRBD2. This CDR3 is built from 14 residues. The V gene end was trimmed by 6 bases and the J gene end by 1 base; junction bases not matched to a gene: 6. Germline V CDR1 and CDR2: SGHRS, YFSETQ. CDR3 protein: CASKAGVGSYEQYF. CDR3 bases: TGCGCCAGCAAAGCGGGAGTCGGTTCCTACGAGCAGTACTTC.

This clonotype has a handful of counts. This chain joins TRBV24-1 and TRBJ1-2, with a tentative D call TRBD1 (6 bases). The CDR3 has 14 amino acids. The V and J ends lost 4 bases and 5 bases respectively, with 13 bases between them. The germline CDR1 and CDR2 sequences are KGHDR and SFDVKD. DNA of the CDR3: TGTGCCACCAGTGAGGCAGGGGCCCGATATGGCTACACCTTC. This gives the protein CATSEAGARYGYTF.

V usage is TRBV7-3 and J usage is TRBJ2-1; 8 bases line up with TRBD2. Germline loops: CDR1 SGHTA, CDR2 FQGTGA. The trim removed 2 bases at V and 7 bases at J, leaving 7 bases unmatched. This CDR3 is built from 15 residues. The CDR3 sequence is CASSLQAGANNEQFF. CDR3 sequence (DNA): TGTGCCAGCAGCTTACAAGCGGGAGCAAATAATGAGCAGTTCTTC. The full variable domain, completed using reference TRBV7-3 and TRBJ2-1, is GAGVSQTPSNKVTEKGKYVELRCDPISGHTALYWYRQSLGQGPEFLIYFQGTGAADDSGLPNDRFFAVRPEGSVSTLKIQRTERGDSAVYLCASSLQAGANNEQFFGPGTRLTVL.

This clonotype was recorded many times. The chain uses TRBV7-8 and TRBJ2-1; a possible D gene is TRBD2 (6 bases). Germline CDR1 SGHVS, CDR2 FQNEAQ. The V end was cut by 1 base, the J end by 4 bases, with 14 bases between. The CDR3 has 16 amino acids. As DNA, the CDR3 is TGTGCCAGCAGCTTAGTGGGGCTAGCGAGGTACAATGAGCAGTTCTTC. This translates into CASSLVGLARYNEQFF. Combining the CDR3 with reference TRBV7-8 and TRBJ2-1 gives the whole variable domain GAGVSQSPRYKVAKRGQDVALRCDPISGHVSLFWYQQALGQGPEFLTYFQNEAQLDKSGLPSDRFFAERPEGSVSTLKIQRTQQEDSAVYLCASSLVGLARYNEQFFGPGTRLTVL.

This clonotype has at least ten counts. The CDR3 here is CSAKYQGNQETQYF. In DNA, the CDR3 is TGCAGTGCTAAATACCAGGGGAACCAAGAGACCCAGTACTTC. This rearrangement joins TRBV20-1 to TRBJ2-5, with a possible D match to TRBD1 (6 bases). The germline gives CDR1 DFQATT, CDR2 SNEGSKA (reference sequence). V was cut by 4 bases and J by 0 bases, with 12 bases left in between. The CDR3 loop spans 14 amino acids.

V usage is TRBV3-1 and J usage is TRBJ2-1, with 7 bases matching TRBD2. This CDR3 has 17 amino acids. Germline V gene sequence: CDR1 LGHDT, CDR2 YNNKEL (reference sequence). Germline trimming cut 4 bases from V and 5 bases from J; bases unmatched to any gene: 14. CDR3 loop: CASSRGDYRDLDNEQFF. The CDR3 region has the DNA TGTGCCAGCAGCCGGGGGGACTACCGGGATCTCGACAATGAGCAGTTCTTC.